Below, 17 T cell receptor beta chains from the same sample are listed, as sequenced in a study of spatial heterogeneity in lung cancer. One entry per CDR3 protein, called by TCRdb with MiXCR from the 5' RACE reads. Of tens of thousands of distinct CDR3 sequences listed, 10% to 15% are singletons. Sample time point: sample taken at primary tumor resection. Researchers sequenced whole RNA taken from tumor, nontumor lung or frozen PBMC without sorting. The material sequenced was PBMCs, taken at surgery. The receptors come from a male donor with early-stage non-small cell lung cancer.

The chain couples TRBV7-2 to TRBJ2-1, with D tentatively TRBD1 (6 bases). Between the trimmed V and J ends, which lost 9 bases and 0 bases, there was a span of 9 bases. The CDR3 has 13 residues. Germline V gene lookup returns CDR1 SGHTA and CDR2 FQGNSA. CDR3 in DNA: TGTGCCAGTGACAGGAGCTCCTACAATGAGCAGTTCTTC. Encoded protein: CASDRSSYNEQFF.

J is TRBJ2-7 and V is TRBV24-1; D is uncertain. The V end was cut by 6 bases, the J end by 2 bases, with 10 bases between. This CDR3 spans 13 amino acids. The V gene's germline CDR1 is KGHDR and CDR2 SFDVKD. The CDR3 DNA reads TGTGCCACCAGTCCCTCTCCTACCTACGAGCAGTACTTC. Its translation is CATSPSPTYEQYF.

The chain uses TRBV11-2 and TRBJ2-1; the match to TRBD1 covers 8 bases. Germline V CDR1 and CDR2: SGHAT, FQNNGV. This CDR3 has 17 residues. The V segment lost 0 bases and the J segment 2 bases; nucleotides outside the gene matches: 6. The CDR3 nucleotides read TGTGCCAGCAGCTTAGATCCAGACAGGGGCCCCTACAATGAGCAGTTCTTC. This sequence encodes CASSLDPDRGPYNEQFF.

This chain connects TRBV6-6 to TRBJ1-2; 11 nucleotides agree with TRBD1. Germline values: CDR1 MNHNY, CDR2 SVGAGI (reference sequence). The CDR3 runs 16 residues. The junction had 9 bases not matched to a gene; V was cut back by 7 bases and J by 2 bases. CDR3 bases: TGTGCCAGCACTCGGACAGGGGGCCCCTCCAACTATGGCTACACCTTC. Its protein is CASTRTGGPSNYGYTF.

This clonotype turned up a few times. The chain employs TRBV7-6 and TRBJ2-1, with no clear D. V gave up 1 base and J gave up 2 bases, with 9 bases separating them. Germline V lookup: CDR1 SGHVS, CDR2 FNYEAQ. CDR3 size: 15 residues. This chain's CDR3 is CASSLETSAYNEQFF. CDR3 in DNA: TGTGCCAGCAGCTTAGAAACGTCCGCCTACAATGAGCAGTTCTTC. Looking up the rest from reference TRBV7-6 and TRBJ2-1 gives the full variable domain: GAGVSQSPRYKVTKRGQDVALRCDPISGHVSLYWYRQALGQGPEFLTYFNYEAQQDKSGLPNDRFSAERPEGSISTLTIQRTEQRDSAMYRCASSLETSAYNEQFFGPGTRLTVL.

CDR3 nucleotide sequence: TGTGCCAGCAGCTTGGGGGACATGTACTATGGCTACACCTTC. Encoded protein: CASSLGDMYYGYTF. The chain carries TRBV7-8 and TRBJ1-2; possibly TRBD1 for D (6 bases). The CDR3 extends over 14 amino acids. V was cut by 3 bases and J by 3 bases, with 11 bases left in between. In germline, CDR1 is SGHVS, CDR2 FQNEAQ. Full variable domain (missing parts from reference TRBV7-8 and TRBJ1-2): GAGVSQSPRYKVAKRGQDVALRCDPISGHVSLFWYQQALGQGPEFLTYFQNEAQLDKSGLPSDRFFAERPEGSVSTLKIQRTQQEDSAVYLCASSLGDMYYGYTFGSGTRLTVV.

This rearrangement joins TRBV5-1 to TRBJ2-1; the match to TRBD2 covers 7 bases. Losses at the gene ends were 0 bases for V and 4 bases for J; bases not matched to a gene: 7. The CDR3 has 16 amino acids. Germline CDR1 is SGHRS and CDR2 is YFSETQ. The CDR3 protein is CASSLGRGGAYNEQFF. CDR3 bases: TGCGCCAGCAGCTTGGGACGCGGGGGAGCATACAATGAGCAGTTCTTC.

This clonotype was picked up a small number of times. This chain joins TRBV7-9 and TRBJ2-5; tentative D call: TRBD2 (5 bases). CDR3 size: 14 residues. Per the germline V gene, CDR1 is SEHNR and CDR2 is FQNEAQ (reference sequence). Trimming took 5 bases from V and 0 from J, leaving 10 bases between them. CDR3 nucleotide sequence: TGTGCCAGCAGCCCTGGACTGAACCAAGAGACCCAGTACTTC. This sequence encodes CASSPGLNQETQYF.

This clonotype was detected a few times. The chain uses TRBV20-1 and TRBJ2-7; D not certain. CDR3 length: 13 amino acids. The V end was cut by 0 bases, the J end by 6 bases, with 12 bases between. The germline V gene encodes CDR1 DFQATT and CDR2 SNEGSKA (reference sequence). The CDR3 bases are TGCAGTGCTAGAGATCGAAGGGTCGGCGAGCAGTACTTC. It translates to CSARDRRVGEQYF.

Only a few counts were recorded for this clonotype. The rearrangement links TRBV12-3 or TRBV12-4 to TRBJ2-1; D possibly corresponds to TRBD1 (6 bases). V lost 7 bases to trimming and J lost 0 bases, with 16 bases between them. CDR3 length: 16 residues. The DNA for the CDR3 is TGTGCCAGCATCCCGCCTGCCAGGGGCTCCTACAATGAGCAGTTCTTC. It translates to CASIPPARGSYNEQFF.

This clonotype has at least ten counts. The V and J genes are TRBV19 and TRBJ2-6, with TRBD2 as a possible D gene (5 bases). Germline values: CDR1 LNHDA, CDR2 SQIVND (reference sequence). V was cut by 4 bases and J by 0 bases, with 10 bases left in between. CDR3 size: 16 residues. The CDR3 protein is CASSRTLSSGANVLTF. CDR3 DNA sequence: TGTGCCAGTAGTAGGACTCTCAGCTCTGGGGCCAACGTCCTGACTTTC.

This clonotype was detected many times. The V gene is TRBV7-2, the J gene TRBJ1-3; D ambiguous. The germline V gene encodes CDR1 SGHTA and CDR2 FQGNSA. V shed 1 base and J shed 0 bases, with 7 bases lying between them. CDR3 length: 15 amino acids. CDR3 sequence: CASSLGQASGNTIYF. The CDR3 DNA sequence: TGTGCCAGCAGCTTAGGCCAGGCCTCTGGAAACACCATATATTTT.

J is TRBJ2-7 and V is TRBV5-4; D gene uncertain. The CDR3 length is 16 residues. From germline, CDR1 is SGHNT and CDR2 YYREEE (reference sequence). The V end lost 2 bases, the J end lost 2 bases, and 17 bases lay between the germline ends. The CDR3 DNA reads TGTGCCAGCAGCTTCTGGGGAATCCGAACCCCCTACGAGCAGTACTTC. Translation gives CASSFWGIRTPYEQYF. Based on the CDR3 plus reference TRBV5-4 and TRBJ2-7, the full variable domain is ETGVTQSPTHLIKTRGQQVTLRCSSQSGHNTVSWYQQALGQGPQFIFQYYREEENGRGNFPPRFSGLQFPNYSSELNVNALELDDSALYLCASSFWGIRTPYEQYFGPGTRLTVT.

The chain uses TRBV29-1 and TRBJ2-7; D remains ambiguous. The V gene lost 1 base and the J gene lost 2 bases, with 9 bases spanning the gap. Germline V CDR1 and CDR2: SQVTM, ANQGSEA. The CDR3 loop spans 13 amino acids. The CDR3, as DNA: TGCAGCGTTGAAGTATCTTCGGCCTACGAGCAGTACTTC. Translated, it gives CSVEVSSAYEQYF.

V and J are TRBV2 and TRBJ1-2; 10 bases are a match to TRBD1. Per the germline V gene, CDR1 is SNHLY and CDR2 is FYNNEI. The CDR3 sequence is 13 residues long. With V trimmed by 5 bases and J by 8 bases, 5 bases remained unmatched. The CDR3 region is CASSKTGGGGYTF. In DNA, the CDR3 is TGTGCCAGCAGTAAGACAGGGGGCGGCGGCTACACCTTC. Filled out from reference TRBV2 and TRBJ1-2, the complete variable domain reads EPEVTQTPSHQVTQMGQEVILRCVPISNHLYFYWYRQILGQKVEFLVSFYNNEISEKSEIFDDQFSVERPDGSNFTLKIRSTKLEDSAMYFCASSKTGGGGYTFGSGTRLTVV.

This clonotype came up a few times. The rearrangement joins TRBV27 to TRBJ1-2; D remains ambiguous. Trimming removed 1 base at V and 5 bases at J, with 11 bases between. The CDR3 spans 14 residues. Germline loops: CDR1 MNHEY, CDR2 SMNVEV (reference sequence). The CDR3 region is CASSLLYPGYGYTF. In DNA form, the CDR3 reads TGTGCCAGCAGTTTATTATACCCGGGGTATGGCTACACCTTC.

The chain is built from TRBV6-1 and TRBJ2-7, with a weak D call TRBD1 (6 bases). Trimming left V 11 bases short and J 3 bases short, with 17 bases between. This CDR3 contains 13 residues. Germline assignment: CDR1 MNHNS and CDR2 SASEGT. CDR3: CASQAGDLYEQYF. The CDR3 DNA reads as TGTGCCTCCCAAGCAGGGGACCTCTACGAGCAGTACTTC.